These 14 T cell receptor beta chains were all obtained from the same sample, sequenced in a study of shared clonotypes between healthy human individuals. Sequencing used immunoSEQ multiplex PCR; TCRdb keeps in-frame clones, though not all of them. The sample lists 740,000 or so clones, less than 80% occurring once. The sequenced material came from memory CD4+ T cells sorted from blood. Documented subset: CD45RA-negative fraction. All receptors derive from a woman aged 25 to 45 in good health.

V is TRBV18 and J is TRBJ2-7; 10 bases fit TRBD2. Losses at the gene ends were 1 base for V and 5 bases for J; bases not matched to a gene: 8. Germline assignment: CDR1 KGHSH and CDR2 LQKENI. The CDR3 is 16 residues long. The DNA of the CDR3 is TGTGCCAGCTCACCACTCGACGGGGGACTAGCGAACGAGCAGTACTTC. Protein sequence: CASSPLDGGLANEQYF. Full variable domain (missing parts from reference TRBV18 and TRBJ2-7): NAGVMQNPRHLVRRRGQEARLRCSPMKGHSHVYWYRQLPEEGLKFMVYLQKENIIDESGMPKERFSAEFPKEGPSILRIQQVVRGDSAAYFCASSPLDGGLANEQYFGPGTRLTVT.

V usage is TRBV29-1 and J usage is TRBJ2-1, with D uncertain. Germline V gene lookup returns CDR1 SQVTM and CDR2 ANQGSEA. Trimming stripped 5 bases from V and 1 base from J, with 15 bases between. This CDR3 spans 15 amino acids. The CDR3 region is CSVSLDSTSYNEQFF. In nucleotides, the CDR3 is TGCAGCGTTTCCTTAGATAGTACTTCCTACAATGAGCAGTTCTTC.

The gene calls are TRBV5-4 and TRBJ2-2, with a possible D match to TRBD1 (6 bases). This CDR3 comprises 16 residues. V lost 4 bases and J lost 2, with 15 bases in between. Germline loops: CDR1 SGHNT, CDR2 YYREEE (reference sequence). CDR3 DNA sequence: TGTGCCAGCAGCCCGATCGAGGGGGTTAACACCGGGGAGCTGTTTTTT. This codes for CASSPIEGVNTGELFF.

This clone was counted a few times. The genes are TRBV15 and TRBJ2-7; 10 bases are a match to TRBD2. The CDR3 covers 15 residues. V shed 0 bases, J shed 3 bases, and the junction held 2 bases outside the gene matches. In germline, CDR1 is LNHNV, CDR2 YYDKDF (reference sequence). The CDR3 nucleotides are TGTGCCACCAGCAGAGAACTAGCGGGGTACTACGAGCAGTACTTC. Protein: CATSRELAGYYEQYF. Full variable domain (outside the CDR3, taken from reference TRBV15 and TRBJ2-7): DAMVIQNPRYQVTQFGKPVTLSCSQTLNHNVMYWYQQKSSQAPKLLFHYYDKDFNNEADTPDNFQSRRPNTSFCFLDIRSPGLGDTAMYLCATSRELAGYYEQYFGPGTRLTVT.

The chain links TRBV11-3 to TRBJ2-2, with D possibly being TRBD2 (6 bases). Trimming left V 4 bases short and J 4 bases short, with 10 bases between. The CDR3 is 14 residues long. Germline V gives CDR1 SGHNT, CDR2 YENEEA. CDR3 sequence: CASSSGTPTGELFF. The CDR3 DNA follows: TGTGCCAGCAGCTCCGGGACTCCCACCGGGGAGCTGTTTTTT.

The rearrangement joins TRBV2 to TRBJ2-6; perhaps TRBD1 as D (7 bases). Germline V CDR1 and CDR2: SNHLY, FYNNEI. The CDR3 is made up of 16 amino acids. Trimming pared 8 bases from V and 3 bases from J, leaving 17 bases between. The CDR3: CASAHRGGSGANVLTF. The DNA of the CDR3 is TGTGCCAGCGCGCACAGGGGAGGTAGTGGGGCCAACGTCCTGACTTTC.

The chain combines TRBV19 with TRBJ1-5, with 9 nucleotides matching TRBD1. V shed 8 bases and J 6 bases; nucleotides not matched to a gene: 23. This CDR3 has 19 residues. CDR1 and CDR2 from the germline V gene are LNHDA and SQIVND (reference sequence). CDR3 in DNA: TGTGCCAGTTCCTCGTTAGGCGGGACAGGGTGGCGATGGACTCAGCCCCAGCATTTT. Its protein product is CASSSLGGTGWRWTQPQHF.

The V and J genes are TRBV11-2 and TRBJ1-2, with a tentative D call TRBD1 (6 bases). This CDR3 has 15 amino acids. Germline V CDR1 and CDR2: SGHAT, FQNNGV. V lost 1 base to trimming and J lost 4 bases, with 13 bases between them. This CDR3 is CASSLGDIPSYGYTF. The CDR3 coding sequence is TGTGCCAGCAGCTTAGGGGACATCCCAAGCTATGGCTACACCTTC. The variable domain in full, completed from reference TRBV11-2 and TRBJ1-2, reads EAGVAQSPRYKIIEKRQSVAFWCNPISGHATLYWYQQILGQGPKLLIQFQNNGVVDDSQLPKDRFSAERLKGVDSTLKIQPAKLEDSAVYLCASSLGDIPSYGYTFGSGTRLTVV.

At least ten counts were recorded for this clone. The gene calls are TRBV29-1 and TRBJ2-1; 11 bases are a match to TRBD2. CDR3 length: 17 residues. The germline V gene encodes CDR1 SQVTM and CDR2 ANQGSEA. V dropped 5 bases and J dropped 3; count of bases not matched to a gene: 12. This CDR3 is CSVILAGAPLLYNEQFF. The CDR3 nucleotides read TGCAGCGTTATACTAGCGGGAGCGCCACTCCTCTACAATGAGCAGTTCTTC.

This clone was detected a few times. The V call is TRBV10-3, the J call TRBJ2-3; TRBD1 matches 10 bases. V shed 5 bases, J shed 2 bases, and the junction held 7 bases outside the gene matches. The CDR3 spans 16 residues. Germline V CDR1 and CDR2: ENHRY, SYGVKD. The CDR3 coding sequence is TGTGCCATCAGTACCACCGGGACAGGGGACACAGATACGCAGTATTTT. Translation: CAISTTGTGDTDTQYF.

This clone is medium-sized by share. The same CDR3 is also encoded by other DNA sequences in this sample. This chain connects TRBV29-1 to TRBJ2-1, with TRBD1 matching over 7 bases. Germline V CDR1 and CDR2: SQVTM, ANQGSEA. This CDR3 is 14 amino acids long. After removal of 7 bases from V and 6 bases from J, the junction contained 12 bases not matched to a gene. Here the CDR3 DNA reads TGCAGCGCGGTGGGATGGGCAGGGGGCAATGAGCAGTTCTTC. Its protein is CSAVGWAGGNEQFF.

The chain combines TRBV19 with TRBJ1-1; D is perhaps TRBD1 (6 bases). Germline CDR1 reads LNHDA; CDR2 reads SQIVND (reference sequence). The CDR3 spans 13 residues. V lost 5 bases and J lost 2, with 9 bases in between. CDR3 DNA sequence: TGTGCCAGTAGTGGGACACCTAACACTGAAGCTTTCTTT. As protein: CASSGTPNTEAFF.

This rearrangement joins TRBV5-1 to TRBJ1-2; the D is unclear. The V gene's germline CDR1 is SGHRS and CDR2 YFSETQ. Trimming removed 4 bases from V and 4 bases from J, with 14 bases in between. The CDR3 has 14 amino acids. The CDR3 DNA is TGCGCCAGCAGCCCCGTTTCGTCAGTCTATGGCTACACCTTC. Its translation: CASSPVSSVYGYTF.

The V and J genes are TRBV7-8 and TRBJ2-1; maybe TRBD2 (7 bases). The V gene's germline CDR1 is SGHVS and CDR2 FQNEAQ. Between the trimmed V and J ends, which lost 0 bases and 6 bases, there was a span of 12 bases. The CDR3 totals 15 residues. The CDR3 reads CASSLAQRGGNEQFF. The CDR3 DNA is TGTGCCAGCAGCTTAGCGCAAAGGGGGGGCAATGAGCAGTTCTTC. The full variable domain, with the rest looked up from reference TRBV7-8 and TRBJ2-1, is GAGVSQSPRYKVAKRGQDVALRCDPISGHVSLFWYQQALGQGPEFLTYFQNEAQLDKSGLPSDRFFAERPEGSVSTLKIQRTQQEDSAVYLCASSLAQRGGNEQFFGPGTRLTVL.